The text below deals with one TCR beta chain. In germline, CDR1 is KGHDR, CDR2 SFDVKD. With V trimmed by 6 bases and J by 1 base, 5 bases remained unmatched. The CDR3 is made up of 16 amino acids. This sample was included in a study of blood T cell repertoires in COVID-19. About the research overall: PBMCs, B-cell-depleted T cells, or T cells were the source of the cDNA or gDNA that made up the material.

TCRdb's table, derived via immunoSEQ multiplex PCR, lists solely in-frame clones and lacks some. Of about 65,000 clones in the sample, over 75% were seen once. The sample was peripheral blood. The genes are TRBV24-1 and TRBJ2-2; 9 nucleotides align to TRBD2. The source of this sequence is a man older than 75 with acute or convalescent COVID-19. CDR3 in DNA: TGTGCCACCAGTCCAAGTAGCGGGGGGAACACCGGGGAGCTGTTTTTT. As protein: CATSPSSGGNTGELFF.